This TCR beta chain was captured by sequencing in a study of blood T cell repertoires in COVID-19. Authors' analysis steps: Reference gene primer amplification gave nucleated cell count estimates. Sequencing was performed with immunoSEQ multiplex PCR; in TCRdb, only in-frame clones are kept and a portion is missing. That table supplies the V and J calls and clone size; D and trimming were determined from the DNA. This sample has 210,000 or so clones, with around nine tenths found just once. Germline CDR1 is SGHTA and CDR2 is FQGNSA. The CDR3 has 14 residues. V shed 3 bases and J 4 bases; nucleotides not matched to a gene: 4.

Material for sequencing was peripheral blood. The clonotype comes from an older woman with acute or convalescent COVID-19. The chain employs TRBV7-2 and TRBJ1-1; 8 bases are a match to TRBD1. CDR3 DNA: TGTGCCAGCAGCTTCAGACAGGGGAGCACTGAAGCTTTCTTT. Translating gives CASSFRQGSTEAFF.